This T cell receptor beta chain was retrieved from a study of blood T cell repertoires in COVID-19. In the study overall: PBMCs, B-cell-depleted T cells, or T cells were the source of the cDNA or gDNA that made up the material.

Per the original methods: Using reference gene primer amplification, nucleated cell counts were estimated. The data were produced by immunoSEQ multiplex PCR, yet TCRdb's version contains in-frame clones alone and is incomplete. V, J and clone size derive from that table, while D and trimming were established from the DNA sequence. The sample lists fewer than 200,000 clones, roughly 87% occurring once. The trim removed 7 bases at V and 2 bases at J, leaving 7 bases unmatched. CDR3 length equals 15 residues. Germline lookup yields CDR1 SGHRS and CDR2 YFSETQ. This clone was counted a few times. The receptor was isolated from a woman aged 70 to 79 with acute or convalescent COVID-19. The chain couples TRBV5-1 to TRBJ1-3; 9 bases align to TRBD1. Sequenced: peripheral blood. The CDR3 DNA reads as TGCGCCAGCGGCAAGACAGGGGGGACTGGAAACACCATATATTTT. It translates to CASGKTGGTGNTIYF.